Following are 2 T cell receptor beta chains from one sample sequenced in a study of blood T cell repertoires in COVID-19 (dated by TCRdb to the early 2020s). Receptors were amplified or captured by the immunoSEQ multiplex PCR assay. Sourced from immuneACCESS, this table was stored by TCRdb with only in-frame sequences that have V and J called. A share of the clones is absent; for the studies checked, an unresolved V gene accounts for under half, and the remainder has no known explanation. Across this sample there are some 170,000 clones, with around 81% seen only once. The leading ten clones occupy roughly 9.6% of the sample. Sequenced: peripheral blood. The receptor source for this set is a man aged 55-75 years with active or convalescent COVID-19.

The CDR3 DNA follows: TGTGCCAGCAGCGTAGCTACGGCCGGGAATGGCTACACCTTC. Amino acid sequence: CASSVATAGNGYTF. The rearrangement joins TRBV9 to TRBJ1-2; D call uncertain. Trimming cost V 0 bases and J 6 bases, with 12 bases left between them. The CDR3 length is 14 residues. CDR1 is SGDLS and CDR2 is YYNGEE in the germline V gene.

This chain joins TRBV5-8 and TRBJ2-1; the match to TRBD2 covers 9 bases. The V gene end was trimmed by 3 bases and the J gene end by 8 bases; junction bases not matched to a gene: 9. CDR3 length equals 15 residues. The germline V gene has CDR1 SGHTS and CDR2 YDEGEE. The CDR3 here is CASSSGLARAYEQFF. CDR3 bases: TGTGCCAGCAGCTCCGGACTAGCGAGGGCGTATGAGCAGTTCTTC. Based on the CDR3 plus reference TRBV5-8 and TRBJ2-1, the full variable domain is EAGVTQSPTHLIKTRGQQATLRCSPISGHTSVYWYQQALGLGLQFLLWYDEGEERNRGNFPPRFSGRQFPNYSSELNVNALELEDSALYLCASSSGLARAYEQFFGPGTRLTVL.